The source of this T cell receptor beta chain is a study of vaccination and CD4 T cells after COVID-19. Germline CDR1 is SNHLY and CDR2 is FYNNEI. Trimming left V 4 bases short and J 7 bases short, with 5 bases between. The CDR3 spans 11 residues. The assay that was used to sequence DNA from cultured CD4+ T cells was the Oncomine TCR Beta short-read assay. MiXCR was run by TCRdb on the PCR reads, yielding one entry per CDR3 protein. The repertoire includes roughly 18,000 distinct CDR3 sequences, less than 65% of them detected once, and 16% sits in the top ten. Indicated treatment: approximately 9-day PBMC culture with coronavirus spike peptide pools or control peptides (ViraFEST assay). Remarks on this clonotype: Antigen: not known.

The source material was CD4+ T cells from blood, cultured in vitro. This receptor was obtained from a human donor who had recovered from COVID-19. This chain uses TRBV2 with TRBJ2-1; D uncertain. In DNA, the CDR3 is TGTGCCAGCAGTGCGCTAAATGAGCAGTTCTTC. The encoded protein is CASSALNEQFF.